Listed below are T cell receptor beta chains from one sample, sequenced in a study of response to subunit inactivated influenza vaccine. MiXCR, applied by TCRdb to the RT-PCR reads, yields one record per CDR3 protein. Here the sample spans around 200,000 distinct CDR3 sequences, more than 10% being singletons. The data were also submitted as part of a second study, on T cells expressing NK-cell markers.

Sequences were derived from CD8+ T cells sorted from PBMCs, sampled 11 to 12 days after vaccination. The receptors derive from a man aged 50-59 years who received an inactivated influenza vaccine. Both conserved end residues are part of each CDR3. Each record gives: V gene, CDR3 protein.

V: TRBV7-9; CDR3: CASSPGGGEETQYF
V: TRBV5-4; CDR3: CASSFPGLAYNEQFF
V: TRBV7-9; CDR3: CASRGGQNTQYF
V: TRBV6-5; CDR3: CASSYLAGATDTQYF
V: TRBV11-1; CDR3: CASSPTSGSLDTQYF
V: TRBV15; CDR3: CATSRDLTSGRTGELFF
V: TRBV10-3; CDR3: CAISAGTEAFF
V: TRBV4-3; CDR3: CASSRGLALNTGELFF
V: TRBV10-2; CDR3: CASHPAGNFFTDTQYF
V: TRBV18; CDR3: CASSPTGGPQHF
V: TRBV9; CDR3: CASSPGGITGNTIYF
V: TRBV28; CDR3: CASSPQWGRLSNEQYF
V: TRBV28; CDR3: CASSPRQGENTGELFF
V: TRBV12-3/TRBV12-4; CDR3: CASSLSLTTDTQYF
V: TRBV28; CDR3: CASGIGTGSYEQYF
V: TRBV4-1; CDR3: CASSQVPAKNIQYF
V: TRBV30; CDR3: CAWRNTDSYNEQFF
V: TRBV24-1; CDR3: CATSDIITDTQYF
V: TRBV7-9; CDR3: CASSLESAGDSPLHF
V: TRBV21-1; CDR3: CASGIQGQQFRYEQYF
V: TRBV7-8; CDR3: CASSLVGTSGRARYEQFF
V: TRBV11-2; CDR3: CASSLDEEDRLFFPYEQYF
V: TRBV19; CDR3: CASNPGQSTDTQYF
V: TRBV27; CDR3: CASKFRTMNTEAFF
V: TRBV29-1; CDR3: CSVLGTGYEQYF
V: TRBV10-3; CDR3: CATRALTGVPYGYTF
V: TRBV2; CDR3: CASSAGANYNEQFF
V: TRBV6-2/TRBV6-3; CDR3: CASSQIGLAGGHEQYF
V: TRBV6-2/TRBV6-3; CDR3: CASSYQGKETQYF
V: TRBV16; CDR3: CASSQGRGPNQPQHF
V: TRBV7-9; CDR3: CASSFPREFPTDTQYF
V: TRBV12-5; CDR3: CASGLGPDTQYF
V: TRBV25-1; CDR3: CASSESAGLDTQYF
V: TRBV12-3/TRBV12-4; CDR3: CASSLGGSVGISGDLFF
V: TRBV29-1; CDR3: CSGAGTGGSGGYTF
V: TRBV12-3/TRBV12-4; CDR3: CASSFVYNEQFF
V: TRBV29-1; CDR3: CSVVRPGTRSYEQFF
V: TRBV29-1; CDR3: CSVTGQTTYEQYF
V: TRBV10-3; CDR3: CAISQGHLSYEQYF
V: TRBV15; CDR3: CATSSRDSSYEQYF
V: TRBV10-3; CDR3: CAISERTGRNEQFF
V: TRBV5-6; CDR3: CASSLALANNEQFF
V: TRBV11-2; CDR3: CASSHMGGELFF
V: TRBV27; CDR3: CASSPQDRELYEQYF
V: TRBV14; CDR3: CASNMDHTGELFF
V: TRBV28; CDR3: CASSFLPGLGSTEAFF
V: TRBV11-2; CDR3: CASRDDTGELFF